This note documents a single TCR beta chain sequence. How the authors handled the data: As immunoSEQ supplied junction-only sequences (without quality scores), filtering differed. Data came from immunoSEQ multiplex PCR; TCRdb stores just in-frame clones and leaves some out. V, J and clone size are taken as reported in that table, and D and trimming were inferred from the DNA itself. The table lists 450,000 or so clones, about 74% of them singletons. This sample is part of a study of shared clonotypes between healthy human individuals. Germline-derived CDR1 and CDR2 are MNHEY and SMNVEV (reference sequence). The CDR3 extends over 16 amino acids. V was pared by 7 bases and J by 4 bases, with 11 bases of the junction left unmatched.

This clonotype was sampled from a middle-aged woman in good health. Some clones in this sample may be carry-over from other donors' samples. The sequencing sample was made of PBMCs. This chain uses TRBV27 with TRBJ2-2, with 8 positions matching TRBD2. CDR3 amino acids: CASTVRSGRPTGELFF. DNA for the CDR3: TGTGCCAGCACAGTGAGGAGCGGGAGACCCACCGGGGAGCTGTTTTTT.